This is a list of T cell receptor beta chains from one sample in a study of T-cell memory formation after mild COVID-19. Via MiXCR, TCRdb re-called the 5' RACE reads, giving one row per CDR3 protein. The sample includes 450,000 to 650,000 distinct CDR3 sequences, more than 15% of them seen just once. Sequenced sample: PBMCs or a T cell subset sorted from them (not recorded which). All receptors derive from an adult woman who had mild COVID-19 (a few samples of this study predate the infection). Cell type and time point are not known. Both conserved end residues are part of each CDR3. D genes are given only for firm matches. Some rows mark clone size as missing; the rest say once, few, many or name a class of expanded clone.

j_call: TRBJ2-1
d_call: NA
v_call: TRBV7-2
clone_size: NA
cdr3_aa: CASSTRESLSSYNEQFF
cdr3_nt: TGTGCCAGCAGCACCCGTGAGAGTTTAAGCTCCTACAATGAGCAGTTCTTC

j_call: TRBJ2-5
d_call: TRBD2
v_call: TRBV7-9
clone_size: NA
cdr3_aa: CASSFGLAGPWETQYF
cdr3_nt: TGTGCCAGCAGCTTCGGGCTAGCGGGGCCTTGGGAGACCCAGTACTTC

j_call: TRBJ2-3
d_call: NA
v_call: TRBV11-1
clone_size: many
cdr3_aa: CASSPGPTGTDTQYF
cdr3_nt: TGTGCCAGCAGCCCTGGACCCACGGGGACAGATACGCAGTATTTT

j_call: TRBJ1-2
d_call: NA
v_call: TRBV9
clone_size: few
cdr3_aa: CASSVGSGAGAYGYTF
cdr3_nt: TGTGCCAGCAGCGTAGGCTCAGGGGCAGGGGCCTATGGCTACACCTTC

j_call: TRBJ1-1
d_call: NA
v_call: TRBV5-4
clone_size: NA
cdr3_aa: CASSSGVTAEAFF
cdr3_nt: TGTGCCAGCAGCTCAGGGGTTACCGCTGAAGCTTTCTTT

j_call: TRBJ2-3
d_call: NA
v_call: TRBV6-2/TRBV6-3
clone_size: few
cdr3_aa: CASSYYTDTQYF
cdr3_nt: TGTGCCAGCAGTTACTACACAGATACGCAGTATTTT

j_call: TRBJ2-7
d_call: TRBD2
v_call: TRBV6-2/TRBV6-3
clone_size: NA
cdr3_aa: CASREVREQYF
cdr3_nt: TGTGCCAGCCGGGAGGTTCGGGAGCAGTACTTC

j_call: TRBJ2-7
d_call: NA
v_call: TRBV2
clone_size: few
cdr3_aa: CASSRGRDTYEQYF
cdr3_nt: TGTGCCAGCTCCCGGGGCAGGGATACCTACGAGCAGTACTTC

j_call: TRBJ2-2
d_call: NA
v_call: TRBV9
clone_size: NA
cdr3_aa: CASSIRWGGGELFF
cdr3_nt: TGTGCCAGCAGTATTAGGTGGGGTGGCGGGGAGCTGTTTTTT

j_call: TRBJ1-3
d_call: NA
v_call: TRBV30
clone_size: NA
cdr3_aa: CAWSDTGRRGNTIYF
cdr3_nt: TGTGCCTGGAGCGATACAGGGCGACGAGGAAACACCATATATTTT

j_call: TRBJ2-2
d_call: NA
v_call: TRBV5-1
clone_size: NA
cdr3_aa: CASSVGPSNTGELFF
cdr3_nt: TGCGCCAGCAGCGTGGGACCTTCGAACACCGGGGAGCTGTTTTTT

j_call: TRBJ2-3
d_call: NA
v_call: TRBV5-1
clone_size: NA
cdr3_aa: CASSNLDSTDTQYF
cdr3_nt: TGCGCCAGCAGCAATCTAGACTCCACAGATACGCAGTATTTT

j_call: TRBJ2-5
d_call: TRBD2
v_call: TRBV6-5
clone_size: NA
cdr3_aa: CASSYSRSGSRETQYF
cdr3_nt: TGTGCCAGCAGTTACTCGAGAAGCGGGAGTCGGGAGACCCAGTACTTC

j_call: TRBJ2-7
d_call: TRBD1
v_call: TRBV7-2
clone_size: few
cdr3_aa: CASSPTGAVYEQYF
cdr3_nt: TGTGCCAGCAGCCCTACAGGGGCAGTCTACGAGCAGTACTTC

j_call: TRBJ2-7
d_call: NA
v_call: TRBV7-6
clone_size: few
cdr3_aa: CASSLNAGEQYF
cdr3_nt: TGTGCCAGCAGCTTAAATGCGGGTGAGCAGTACTTC

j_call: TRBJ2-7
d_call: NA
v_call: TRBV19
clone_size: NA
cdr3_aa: CASSIPGSSTSYEQYF
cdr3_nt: TGTGCCAGTAGTATTCCAGGGTCTAGTACATCCTACGAGCAGTACTTC

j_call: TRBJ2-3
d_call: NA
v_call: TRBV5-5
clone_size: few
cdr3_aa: CASSLFSGPSTDTQYF
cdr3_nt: TGTGCCAGCAGCTTGTTTTCCGGCCCTAGCACAGATACGCAGTATTTT

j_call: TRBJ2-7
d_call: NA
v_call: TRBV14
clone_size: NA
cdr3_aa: CASSQDLGQSEQYF
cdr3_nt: TGTGCCAGCAGCCAAGATCTGGGACAAAGCGAGCAGTACTTC

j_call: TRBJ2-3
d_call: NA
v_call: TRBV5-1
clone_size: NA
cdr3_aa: CASSPAGRTQYF
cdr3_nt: TGCGCCAGCAGCCCGGCCGGCCGAACGCAGTATTTT

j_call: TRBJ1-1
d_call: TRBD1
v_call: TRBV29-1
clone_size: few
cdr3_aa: CSVGTEAPEAFF
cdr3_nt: TGCAGCGTCGGGACAGAGGCCCCCGAAGCTTTCTTT

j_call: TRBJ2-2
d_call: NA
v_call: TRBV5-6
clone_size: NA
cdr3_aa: CASSPGWGNTGELFF
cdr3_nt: TGTGCCAGCAGCCCGGGGTGGGGCAACACCGGGGAGCTGTTTTTT

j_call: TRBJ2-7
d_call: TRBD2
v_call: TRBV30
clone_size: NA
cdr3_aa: CAWSVQGLAGVLYEQYF
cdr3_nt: TGTGCCTGGAGTGTACAGGGACTAGCGGGTGTACTCTACGAGCAGTACTTC

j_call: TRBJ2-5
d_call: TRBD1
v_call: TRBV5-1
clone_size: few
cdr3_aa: CASTFSGGGLETQYF
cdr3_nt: TGCGCCAGCACATTCTCAGGGGGCGGTTTGGAGACCCAGTACTTC

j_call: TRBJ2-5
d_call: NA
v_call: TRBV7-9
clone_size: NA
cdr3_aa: CASSLAGAHGETQYF
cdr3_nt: TGTGCCAGCAGCTTAGCGGGGGCGCATGGAGAGACCCAGTACTTC

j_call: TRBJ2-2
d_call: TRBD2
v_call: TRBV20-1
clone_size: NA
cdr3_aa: CSAILLAGTGELFF
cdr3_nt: TGCAGTGCCATATTACTAGCGGGTACCGGGGAGCTGTTTTTT

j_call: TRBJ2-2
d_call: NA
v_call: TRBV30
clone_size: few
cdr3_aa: CAWSVPTGELFF
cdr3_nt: TGTGCCTGGAGTGTTCCTACCGGGGAGCTGTTTTTT

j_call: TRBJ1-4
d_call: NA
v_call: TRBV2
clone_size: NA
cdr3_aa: CASTRGTTNEKLFF
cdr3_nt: TGTGCCAGCACTAGGGGTACAACTAATGAAAAACTGTTTTTT

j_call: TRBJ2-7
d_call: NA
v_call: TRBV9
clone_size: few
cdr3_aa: CASSVSTTNEQYF
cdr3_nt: TGTGCCAGCAGCGTATCGACTACCAACGAGCAGTACTTC

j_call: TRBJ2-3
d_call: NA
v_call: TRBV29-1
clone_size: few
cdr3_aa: CSVDLSSTDTQYF
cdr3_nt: TGCAGCGTGGACCTCTCTAGCACAGATACGCAGTATTTT

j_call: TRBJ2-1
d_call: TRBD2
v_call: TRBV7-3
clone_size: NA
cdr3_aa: CASSLVVREGGYNEQFF
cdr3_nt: TGTGCCAGCAGCTTAGTGGTTCGGGAGGGGGGATACAATGAGCAGTTCTTC

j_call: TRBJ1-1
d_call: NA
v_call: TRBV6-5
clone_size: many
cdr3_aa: CASSYSGAGRGWGNTEAFF
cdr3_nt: TGTGCCAGCAGTTACTCTGGTGCGGGCAGGGGATGGGGGAACACTGAAGCTTTCTTT

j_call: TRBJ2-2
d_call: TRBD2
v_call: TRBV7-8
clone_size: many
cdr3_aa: CASSPGLANTGELFF
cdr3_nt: TGTGCCAGCAGCCCCGGACTAGCGAACACCGGGGAGCTGTTTTTT

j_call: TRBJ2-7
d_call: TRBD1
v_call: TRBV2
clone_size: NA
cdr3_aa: CASSDRQGYYEQYF
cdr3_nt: TGTGCCAGCAGTGATAGACAGGGCTACTACGAGCAGTACTTC

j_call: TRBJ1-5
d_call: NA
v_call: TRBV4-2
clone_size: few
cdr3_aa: CASSQDLWKPQHF
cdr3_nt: TGTGCCAGCAGCCAAGACCTTTGGAAGCCCCAGCATTTT

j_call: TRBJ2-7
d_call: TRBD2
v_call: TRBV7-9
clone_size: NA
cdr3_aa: CASSFLAGVNEQYF
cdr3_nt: TGTGCCAGCAGCTTTTTAGCGGGAGTCAACGAGCAGTACTTC